A selection of T cell receptor beta chains follows, all from one sample in a study of T cell repertoires in cytomegalovirus infection. TCRdb reanalysed the reads using MiXCR and keeps one entry per CDR3 protein. The sample lists fewer than 550,000 distinct CDR3 sequences; approximately 15% were seen once. Specimen: CD8+ T cells from PBMCs. The receptors come from a human donor in good health (CMV status not recorded). Some clones in this sample may be carry-over from other donors' samples. The conserved cysteine and the conserved F or W are not part of the CDR3 here. The order of the fields is clone size, V gene, J gene, CDR3 protein. Rows may omit the clone size; those that give it use once, few, many or a size class.

>many|TRBV7-9|TRBJ1-2
ASSSPRTGLGYGYT
>NA|TRBV20-1|TRBJ2-1
SARDYMHPLGTSGRLSYNEQF
>NA|TRBV27|TRBJ2-7
ASSLSRAGGEQY
>many|TRBV7-9|TRBJ2-7
ASSTDRGEQY
>many|TRBV7-8|TRBJ2-1
ASSLTGTSNYNEQF
>NA|TRBV19|TRBJ1-2
ASSIPGFEGYT
>many|TRBV28|TRBJ2-1
ASSFSPSREQF
>NA|TRBV2|TRBJ1-1
ASRGMGANTEAF
>many|TRBV27|TRBJ2-1
ASSLGINVLSEQF
>many|TRBV7-2|TRBJ1-1
ASSLPGRGEDTEAF
>few|TRBV20-1|TRBJ2-7
SATNRGSYEQY
>NA|TRBV2|TRBJ1-5
ASSWIENYSNQPQH